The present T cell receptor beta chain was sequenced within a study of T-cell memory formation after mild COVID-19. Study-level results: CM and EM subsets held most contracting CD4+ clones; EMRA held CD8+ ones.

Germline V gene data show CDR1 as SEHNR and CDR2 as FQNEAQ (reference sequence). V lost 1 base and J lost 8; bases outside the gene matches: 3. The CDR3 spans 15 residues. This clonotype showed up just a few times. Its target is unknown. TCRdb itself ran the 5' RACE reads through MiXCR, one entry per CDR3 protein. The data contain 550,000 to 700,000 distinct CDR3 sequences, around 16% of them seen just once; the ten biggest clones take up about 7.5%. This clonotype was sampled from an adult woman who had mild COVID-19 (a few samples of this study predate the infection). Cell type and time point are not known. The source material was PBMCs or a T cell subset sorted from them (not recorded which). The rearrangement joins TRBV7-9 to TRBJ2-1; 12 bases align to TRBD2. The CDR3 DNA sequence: TGTGCCAGCAGCTTAGTGACTAGCGGGAGTTATGAGCAGTTCTTC. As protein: CASSLVTSGSYEQFF.